Presented here are 22 T cell receptor beta chains from one specimen sequenced in a study of shared clonotypes between healthy human individuals. Libraries were prepared by immunoSEQ multiplex PCR; TCRdb keeps only in-frame clonotypes and omits some of them. The sample holds millions of clones, more than 80% seen once. The source material was naive CD4+ T cells sorted from blood. Sample subset: CD45RA+ positively selected. These receptors all come from a young man in good health.

This chain links TRBV18 with TRBJ2-7; D is perhaps TRBD2 (5 bases). The CDR3 runs 14 residues. Looked up from germline, CDR1 is KGHSH and CDR2 is LQKENI. The V and J ends lost 4 bases and 5 bases respectively, with 15 bases between them. This CDR3 reads CASSLGSVQHEQYF. CDR3 bases: TGTGCCAGCTCACTGGGTAGCGTTCAGCACGAGCAGTACTTC.

V gene TRBV30 combines with J gene TRBJ2-7; no clear D. The germline gives CDR1 GTSNPN, CDR2 SVGIG (reference sequence). The V end lost 2 bases, the J end lost 2 bases, and 7 bases lay between the germline ends. This CDR3 comprises 12 residues. CDR3 in DNA: TGTGCCTGGAGTTTTCTAGCCTACGAGCAGTACTTC. Amino acids: CAWSFLAYEQYF.

The gene calls are TRBV6-1 and TRBJ2-2; 12 nucleotides agree with TRBD1. V was pared by 4 bases and J by 6 bases, with 6 bases of the junction left unmatched. This CDR3 has 16 amino acids. Germline V lookup: CDR1 MNHNS, CDR2 SASEGT. The chain's CDR3 is CASSARDRGRPGELFF. CDR3 DNA: TGTGCCAGCAGTGCGAGGGACAGGGGGCGCCCCGGGGAGCTGTTTTTT.

This clone has just a few counts. This sequence joins TRBV6-1 and TRBJ1-5; TRBD1 is a possible D gene (6 bases). V was shortened by 7 bases and J by 4 bases, with 14 bases between the two germline ends. The V gene's germline CDR1 is MNHNS and CDR2 SASEGT. The CDR3 covers 14 residues. DNA of the CDR3: TGTGCCAGCACGGTACAGGGTTCTAATCAGCCCCAGCATTTT. Amino acid sequence: CASTVQGSNQPQHF.

This chain links TRBV4-1 with TRBJ2-3; 14 bases line up with TRBD2. Per germline, CDR1 MGHRA and CDR2 YSYEKL. This CDR3 spans 18 amino acids. V was clipped by 4 bases and J by 2 bases; unmatched bases: 8. The CDR3 here is CASSRGTSGGITTDTQYF. The CDR3 DNA reads as TGCGCCAGCAGCCGAGGGACTAGCGGGGGCATAACCACAGATACGCAGTATTTT.

The chain combines TRBV15 with TRBJ1-2; 8 bases agree with TRBD1. CDR3 length equals 16 residues. Trimming removed 0 bases from V and 5 bases from J; junction bases left unmatched: 8. Germline-derived CDR1 and CDR2 are LNHNV and YYDKDF (reference sequence). DNA of the CDR3: TGTGCCACCAGCAGAGATCTTGCAGGGGGCGGATATGGCTACACCTTC. It translates to CATSRDLAGGGYGYTF.

The chain is built from TRBV28 and TRBJ2-7, with 7 bases aligning to TRBD1. J was trimmed by 2 bases and V by 4 bases; bases with no gene match: 8. Looked up from germline, CDR1 is MDHEN and CDR2 is SYDVKM. The CDR3 is made up of 15 amino acids. CDR3 protein: CASSSTGTDPYEQYF. The CDR3 DNA sequence: TGTGCCAGCAGTTCAACCGGGACAGACCCCTACGAGCAGTACTTC.

The chain carries TRBV10-3 and TRBJ2-3; possible D gene TRBD2, 6 bases. Trimming removed 11 bases at V and 11 bases at J, with 20 bases between. Germline V CDR1 and CDR2: ENHRY, SYGVKD. CDR3 size: 12 residues. CDR3 region: CAARQGGTLQYF. CDR3 DNA sequence: TGTGCCGCCAGGCAAGGAGGGACTTTGCAGTATTTT.

The chain uses TRBV9 and TRBJ2-1; possibly TRBD1 for D (9 bases). CDR1 and CDR2 (germline): SGDLS, YYNGEE. Trimming shortened V by 5 bases and J by 7 bases, and 22 bases separated the two germline ends. This CDR3 contains 16 residues. This chain's CDR3 is CASRPFGGDRENEQFF. The CDR3 DNA sequence: TGTGCCAGCAGACCCTTCGGGGGGGACAGGGAAAATGAGCAGTTCTTC.

The V and J genes are TRBV2 and TRBJ1-2, with D possibly matching TRBD1 (6 bases). The CDR3 has 12 amino acids. V was clipped by 6 bases and J by 8 bases, with 13 bases between them. Germline V lookup: CDR1 SNHLY, CDR2 FYNNEI. The CDR3 region has the DNA TGTGCCAGCAGCACAGGGCTCGGGGGCTACACCTTC. The encoded protein is CASSTGLGGYTF.

This sequence joins TRBV9 and TRBJ1-6; D uncertain. The V end was cut by 5 bases, the J end by 9 bases, with 21 bases between. This CDR3 region has 16 residues. Germline V gene data show CDR1 as SGDLS and CDR2 as YYNGEE. CDR3 loop: CASSPWTGPESSPLHF. The CDR3 region has the DNA TGTGCCAGCAGTCCATGGACCGGGCCCGAGAGTTCACCCCTCCACTTT.

The chain uses TRBV7-9 and TRBJ1-3; D remains ambiguous. V lost 5 bases and J lost 4, with 15 bases in between. Germline loops: CDR1 SEHNR, CDR2 FQNEAQ (reference sequence). This CDR3 has 15 amino acids. This CDR3 is CASSKDGMWGNTIYF. In nucleotides, the CDR3 is TGTGCCAGCAGCAAAGACGGCATGTGGGGAAACACCATATATTTT.

The chain is built from TRBV7-2 and TRBJ1-1, with D uncertain. The CDR3 runs 15 residues. Trimming took 1 base from V and 4 from J, leaving 13 bases between them. Germline CDR1 reads SGHTA; CDR2 reads FQGNSA. The CDR3 here is CASSLEVNLGTEAFF. The CDR3 coding sequence is TGTGCCAGCAGCTTAGAAGTTAATCTTGGCACTGAAGCTTTCTTT.

The chain has TRBV2 and TRBJ2-2; the D is unclear. Germline V gene lookup returns CDR1 SNHLY and CDR2 FYNNEI. This CDR3 has 15 residues. With 1 base removed from V and 5 bases from J, the gap between germline ends came to 11 bases. CDR3: CASSEGIGPTGELFF. The CDR3 bases are TGTGCCAGCAGTGAAGGTATCGGGCCGACCGGGGAGCTGTTTTTT. Looking up the rest from reference TRBV2 and TRBJ2-2 gives the full variable domain: EPEVTQTPSHQVTQMGQEVILRCVPISNHLYFYWYRQILGQKVEFLVSFYNNEISEKSEIFDDQFSVERPDGSNFTLKIRSTKLEDSAMYFCASSEGIGPTGELFFGEGSRLTVL.

The V and J genes are TRBV30 and TRBJ2-2; weak D call: TRBD1 (6 bases). The CDR3 length is 12 residues. Germline V gene sequence: CDR1 GTSNPN, CDR2 SVGIG (reference sequence). Trimming removed 0 bases from V and 13 bases from J, with 12 bases in between. CDR3 residues: CAWSVLQGWLFF. In DNA form, the CDR3 reads TGTGCCTGGAGTGTACTACAGGGATGGCTGTTTTTT.

V is TRBV30 and J is TRBJ2-1; D assignment may be TRBD1 or TRBD2 (5 bases each). The CDR3 extends over 13 amino acids. The V end was cut by 5 bases, the J end by 3 bases, with 11 bases between. Germline CDR1 GTSNPN, CDR2 SVGIG (reference sequence). CDR3 DNA: TGTGCCTGGCAACCGGGACGCTACAATGAGCAGTTCTTC. Translated, it gives CAWQPGRYNEQFF.

The chain has TRBV4-1 and TRBJ1-2; no reliable D call. V lost 1 base and J 6 bases, leaving 18 bases between the germline ends. Germline-derived CDR1 and CDR2 are MGHRA and YSYEKL. This CDR3 spans 16 amino acids. CDR3: CASSQGNRPFEDGYTF. CDR3 DNA sequence: TGCGCCAGCAGCCAAGGTAATCGGCCCTTCGAAGATGGCTACACCTTC.

The rearrangement uses TRBV5-4 and TRBJ1-6, with a tentative D call TRBD1 (6 bases). Looked up from germline, CDR1 is SGHNT and CDR2 is YYREEE (reference sequence). The CDR3 is made up of 19 amino acids. V was clipped by 3 bases and J by 6 bases, with 25 bases between them. The CDR3 reads CASSWDRDTLRIGNSPLHF. The CDR3 coding sequence is TGTGCCAGCAGCTGGGACCGGGACACCCTGAGGATAGGTAATTCACCCCTCCACTTT.

Only one count was recorded for this clone. This chain links TRBV5-6 with TRBJ1-1; unclear D gene. This CDR3 comprises 13 residues. Trimming removed 4 bases from V and 10 bases from J, with 17 bases in between. In germline, CDR1 is SGHDT, CDR2 YYEEEE. CDR3 nucleotide sequence: TGTGCCAGCAGCGCTGGTGAGTTTTCCGGAGCTTTCTTT. Encoded protein: CASSAGEFSGAFF.

On this clone itself: Distinct nucleotide sequences in the sample also encode this CDR3. V is TRBV9 and J is TRBJ2-1; D may be TRBD1 (6 bases). V dropped 4 bases and J dropped 4 bases, with 15 bases sitting between them. The length of the CDR3 is 15 residues. Germline CDR1 is SGDLS and CDR2 is YYNGEE. The CDR3 spells CASSPQGRVYNEQFF. The DNA for the CDR3 is TGTGCCAGCAGCCCACAGGGTCGAGTTTACAATGAGCAGTTCTTC.

This chain uses TRBV7-2 with TRBJ1-2, with D tentatively TRBD1 (6 bases). V lost 4 bases to trimming and J lost 8 bases, with 11 bases between them. The germline gives CDR1 SGHTA, CDR2 FQGNSA. The CDR3 has 12 residues. The CDR3 DNA reads TGTGCCAGCAGCTATGCAGGGGACGGCTACACCTTC. It is translated as CASSYAGDGYTF.

The chain carries TRBV7-8 and TRBJ2-5, with TRBD1 as a possible D gene (8 bases). With 5 bases removed from V and 4 bases from J, the gap between germline ends came to 17 bases. The germline V gene encodes CDR1 SGHVS and CDR2 FQNEAQ. The CDR3 runs 15 residues. CDR3 sequence reads: CASSLDTGGGETQYF. The CDR3 DNA sequence: TGTGCCAGCAGCCTGGACACAGGGGGGGGAGAGACCCAGTACTTC. Filled out from reference TRBV7-8 and TRBJ2-5, the complete variable domain reads GAGVSQSPRYKVAKRGQDVALRCDPISGHVSLFWYQQALGQGPEFLTYFQNEAQLDKSGLPSDRFFAERPEGSVSTLKIQRTQQEDSAVYLCASSLDTGGGETQYFGPGTRLLVL.